The source of this TCR beta chain is a study of blood T cell repertoires in COVID-19. Study-level background: Samples came from the United States, Italy and Spain, spanning acute and convalescent COVID-19.

The V end lost 7 bases, the J end lost 0 bases, and 10 bases lay between the germline ends. The CDR3 has 13 residues. Germline CDR1 and CDR2: MDHEN and SYDVKM. The assay was immunoSEQ multiplex PCR, and TCRdb's table has in-frame clones only and misses some. Of about 14,000 clones listed, about four fifths are singletons. This chain uses TRBV28 with TRBJ2-7, with D unresolved. Sequenced material: peripheral blood. This clonotype was obtained from a woman aged 60 to 75 with acute or convalescent COVID-19. CDR3 loop: CASTSYSSYEQYF. Here the CDR3 DNA reads TGTGCCAGCACCTCGTATTCCTCCTACGAGCAGTACTTC.